This T cell receptor (beta chain) was recovered during a study of cytomegalovirus exposure and HLA in healthy donors. CDR3 size: 13 residues. Trimming shortened V by 4 bases and J by 1 base, and 8 bases separated the two germline ends. CDR1 is SGHTS and CDR2 is YDEGEE in the germline V gene. Note on this clone: Its antigen remains unknown.

Findings and limits, study-wide: Most TCR sequences were rare, but some public TCRs occurred in many donors. Prediction of most subjects' HLA-A and HLA-B alleles by TCR beta sequences was reportedly accurate.

The PCR ran on 60 Vbeta and 13 Jbeta primers. The assay was immunoSEQ multiplex PCR, and TCRdb's table has in-frame clones only and misses some. The data show approximately 220,000 clones, approximately 82% seen once. At the time of sampling, donors were nominally healthy, though unrecorded immune exposures were likely. This clonotype was obtained from a man aged 18 to 35 in good health and CMV-seronegative. The chain couples TRBV5-8 to TRBJ1-1; D is uncertain. The sequencing sample was made of PBMCs. DNA for the CDR3: TGTGCCAGCAGCCTCCAGCGGAACACTGAAGCTTTCTTT. As protein: CASSLQRNTEAFF.